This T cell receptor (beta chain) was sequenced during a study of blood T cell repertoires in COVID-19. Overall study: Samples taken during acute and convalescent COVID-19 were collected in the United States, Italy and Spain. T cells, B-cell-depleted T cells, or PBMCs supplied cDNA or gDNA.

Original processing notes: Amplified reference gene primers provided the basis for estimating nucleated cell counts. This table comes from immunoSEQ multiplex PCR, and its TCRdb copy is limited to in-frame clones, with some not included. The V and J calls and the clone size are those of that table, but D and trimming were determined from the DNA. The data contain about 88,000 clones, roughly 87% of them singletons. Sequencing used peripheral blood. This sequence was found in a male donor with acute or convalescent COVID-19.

CDR3 region: CASSYSGTSVENIQYF. CDR3 nucleotides: TGTGCCAGCAGTTACTCAGGGACTAGCGTCGAAAACATTCAGTACTTC. V and J are TRBV6-5 and TRBJ2-4; TRBD2 agrees at 10 bases. V shed 0 bases and J 5 bases; nucleotides not matched to a gene: 4. The CDR3 has 16 residues. Germline assignment: CDR1 MNHEY and CDR2 SVGAGI.